This T cell receptor beta chain was sequenced in a study of blood T cell repertoires in COVID-19 (dated by TCRdb to 2018 to 2021). Regarding the research as a whole: Collaborator samples came from the United States, Italy and Spain and covered acute and convalescent phases of COVID-19. The material from the prospective study consisted of cDNA or gDNA derived from T cells, B-cell-depleted T cells, or PBMCs. Deeply sampled blood TCRbeta repertoires from subjects exposed to, actively infected with, or recovered from COVID-19 were included in the dataset. The repertoires were released in a freely available public database meant as a resource for research on the immune response to SARS-CoV-2. The samples were drawn from the first 160 participants of the ongoing ImmuneRACE study and from over 950 subjects provided by 6 global collaborators. Sample metadata almost always included a de-identified subject ID, COVID-19 status, age in years and sex. Where HLA class I and class II types were available, the types were taken from metadata supplied by the sample provider, not from assay-based typing.

As for this clone: Its antigen is unknown. The record has no base qualities; no much larger clone is one base away.

Unmatched junction bases come to 7, with V trimmed by 4 bases and J by 6 bases. CDR1 is given as LGHNA and CDR2 as YSLEER, both from the germline V gene. Including the terminal cysteine and phenylalanine, the CDR3 comprises 16 residues. Kept here is only the CDR3 DNA, which spans 48 bases and is read in frame from base 1. TCRbeta CDR3 regions were amplified from genomic DNA by means of the immunoSEQ Assay, a bias-controlled multiplex PCR. The original methods were these. Nucleated cell counts per sample were estimated from amplification of reference gene primers within the assay. To quantify the absolute abundance of each unique TCRbeta CDR3 rearrangement, sequence reads were collapsed and filtered. For each sample, productive Simpson clonality was calculated as the square root of Simpson's diversity index across productive rearrangements. The table was pulled from immuneACCESS by TCRdb, which kept in-frame rearrangements only. Such tables lose some clones; where checked, under half of the loss comes from unresolved V genes, and the rest has no known cause. V, J and clone size were drawn from that table, and D and trimming were deduced from the DNA. The sample contains about 270,000 clones, 75% to 90% of them found a single time. Approximately 4% of the sample goes to the ten largest clones.

General study outcomes and caveats: How much clinical and demographic metadata was included differed by source and by participant, and the metadata was provided uncurated.

Participants in the prospective study were aged roughly 18 to 89 years, lived in approximately 26 United States geographic areas, and enrolled through a virtual design. Cohort assignment in the prospective study relied on participant-reported clinical history from a screening survey and a study questionnaire. Each participant in the prospective study had whole blood, serum and a nasopharyngeal or oropharyngeal swab collected by mobile phlebotomists. Participants in the prospective study had the option to provide additional blood draws and questionnaires over a roughly two-month period. Prospective study blood samples were shipped either frozen or at room temperature before DNA extraction.

The clonotype comes from a woman aged 30 to 39 with acute COVID-19. The material sequenced was PBMCs or T cells enriched from blood (not recorded which). The rearranged chain carries TRBV4-3 and TRBJ2-3; 13 bases in the middle match TRBD2. The bases are TGCGCCAGCAGCCCAACCACTAGCGGGAGGGGGGATACGCAGTATTTT. Its product reads: CASSPTTSGRGDTQYF.